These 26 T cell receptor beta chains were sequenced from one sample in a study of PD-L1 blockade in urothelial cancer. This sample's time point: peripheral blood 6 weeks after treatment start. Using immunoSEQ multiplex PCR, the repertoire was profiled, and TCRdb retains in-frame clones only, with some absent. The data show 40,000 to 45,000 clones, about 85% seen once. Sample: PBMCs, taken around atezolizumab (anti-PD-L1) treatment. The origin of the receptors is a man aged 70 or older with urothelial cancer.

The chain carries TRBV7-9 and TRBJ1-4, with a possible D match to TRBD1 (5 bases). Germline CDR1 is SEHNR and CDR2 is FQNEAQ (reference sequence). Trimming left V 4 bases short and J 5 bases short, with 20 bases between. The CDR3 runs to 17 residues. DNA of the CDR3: TGTGCCAGCAGCTCTCCCCTGGGGGGGGACCCGAATGAAAAACTGTTTTTT. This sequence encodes CASSSPLGGDPNEKLFF.

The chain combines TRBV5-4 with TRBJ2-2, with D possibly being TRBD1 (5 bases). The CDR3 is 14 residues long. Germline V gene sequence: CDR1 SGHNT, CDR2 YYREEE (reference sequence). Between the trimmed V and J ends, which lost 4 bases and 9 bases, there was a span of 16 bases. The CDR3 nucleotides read TGTGCCAGCAGCCCGGAGTACCAGGGTCGGGAGCTGTTTTTT. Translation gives CASSPEYQGRELFF.

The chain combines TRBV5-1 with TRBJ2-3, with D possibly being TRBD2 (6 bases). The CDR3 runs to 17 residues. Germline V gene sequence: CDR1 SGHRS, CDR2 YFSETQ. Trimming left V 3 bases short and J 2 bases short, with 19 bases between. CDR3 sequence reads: CASSWGVLGDDTDTQYF. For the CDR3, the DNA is TGCGCCAGCAGCTGGGGGGTCCTCGGAGATGACACAGATACGCAGTATTTT.

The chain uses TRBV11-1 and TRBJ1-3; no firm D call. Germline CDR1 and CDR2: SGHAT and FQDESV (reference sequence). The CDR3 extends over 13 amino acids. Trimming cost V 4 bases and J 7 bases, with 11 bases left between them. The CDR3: CASSSGGGNTIYF. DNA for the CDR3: TGTGCCAGCAGCTCCGGAGGCGGGAACACCATATATTTT.

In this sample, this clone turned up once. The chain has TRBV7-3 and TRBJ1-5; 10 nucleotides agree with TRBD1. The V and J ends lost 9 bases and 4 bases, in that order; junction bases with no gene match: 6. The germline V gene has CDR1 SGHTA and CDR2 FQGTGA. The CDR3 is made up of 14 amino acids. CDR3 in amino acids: CARSPGQGNQPQHF. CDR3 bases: TGTGCCAGATCCCCGGGACAGGGGAATCAGCCCCAGCATTTT.

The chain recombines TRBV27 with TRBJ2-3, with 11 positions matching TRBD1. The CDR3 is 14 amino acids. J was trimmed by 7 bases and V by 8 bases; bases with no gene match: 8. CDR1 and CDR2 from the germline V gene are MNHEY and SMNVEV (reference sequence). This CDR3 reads CASLRTGGANTQYF. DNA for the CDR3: TGTGCCAGCCTAAGGACAGGGGGCGCGAATACGCAGTATTTT.

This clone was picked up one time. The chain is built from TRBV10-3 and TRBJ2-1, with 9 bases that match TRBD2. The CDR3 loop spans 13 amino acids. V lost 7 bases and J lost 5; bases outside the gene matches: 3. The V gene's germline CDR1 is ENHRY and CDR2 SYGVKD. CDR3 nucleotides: TGTGCCATCAAGCGGGAGGCCGACAATGAGCAGTTCTTC. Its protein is CAIKREADNEQFF.

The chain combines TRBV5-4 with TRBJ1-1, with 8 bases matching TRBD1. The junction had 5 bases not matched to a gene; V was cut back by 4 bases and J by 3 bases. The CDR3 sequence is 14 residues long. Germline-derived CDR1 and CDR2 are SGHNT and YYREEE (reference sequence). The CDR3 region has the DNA TGTGCCAGCAGCCCGGACAGGGCGGACACTGAAGCTTTCTTT. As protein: CASSPDRADTEAFF. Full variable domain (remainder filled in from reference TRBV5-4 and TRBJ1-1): ETGVTQSPTHLIKTRGQQVTLRCSSQSGHNTVSWYQQALGQGPQFIFQYYREEENGRGNFPPRFSGLQFPNYSSELNVNALELDDSALYLCASSPDRADTEAFFGQGTRLTVV.

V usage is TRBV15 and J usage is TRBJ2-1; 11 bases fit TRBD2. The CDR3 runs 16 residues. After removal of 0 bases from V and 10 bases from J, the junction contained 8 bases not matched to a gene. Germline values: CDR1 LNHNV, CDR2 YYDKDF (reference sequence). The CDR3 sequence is CATSRESSGGLGEQFF. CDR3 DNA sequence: TGTGCCACCAGCAGAGAGTCTAGCGGGGGGTTGGGGGAGCAGTTCTTC.

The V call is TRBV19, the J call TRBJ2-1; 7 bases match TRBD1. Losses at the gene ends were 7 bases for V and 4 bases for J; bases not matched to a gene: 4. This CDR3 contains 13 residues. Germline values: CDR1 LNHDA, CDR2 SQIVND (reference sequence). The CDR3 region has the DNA TGTGCCAGTACCCGACAGGGATACAATGAGCAGTTCTTC. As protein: CASTRQGYNEQFF. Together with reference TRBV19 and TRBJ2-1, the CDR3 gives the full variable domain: DGGITQSPKYLFRKEGQNVTLSCEQNLNHDAMYWYRQDPGQGLRLIYYSQIVNDFQKGDIAEGYSVSREKKESFPLTVTSAQKNPTAFYLCASTRQGYNEQFFGPGTRLTVL.

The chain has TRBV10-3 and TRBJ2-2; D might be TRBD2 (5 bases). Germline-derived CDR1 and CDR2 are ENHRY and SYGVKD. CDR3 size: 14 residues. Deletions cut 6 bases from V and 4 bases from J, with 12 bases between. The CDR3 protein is CAIRDYTRTGELFF. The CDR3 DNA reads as TGTGCCATCAGAGACTACACTCGCACCGGGGAGCTGTTTTTT.

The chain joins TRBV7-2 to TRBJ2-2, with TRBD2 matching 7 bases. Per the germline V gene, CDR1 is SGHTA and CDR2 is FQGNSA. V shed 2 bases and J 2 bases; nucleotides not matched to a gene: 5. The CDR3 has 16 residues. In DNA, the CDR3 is TGTGCCAGCAGCTTACGGGGAGGGTTAAACACCGGGGAGCTGTTTTTT. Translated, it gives CASSLRGGLNTGELFF.

This chain's CDR3 is CASSPQGFDSEAFF. CDR3 bases: TGTGCCAGCAGTCCACAGGGATTTGATTCTGAAGCTTTCTTT. The chain joins TRBV7-2 to TRBJ1-1; TRBD1 is a possible D gene (6 bases). The germline CDR1 and CDR2 sequences are SGHTA and FQGNSA. V was trimmed by 6 bases and J by 6 bases, leaving 17 bases between them. The CDR3 totals 14 residues.

The CDR3 sequence is CASSSFGTGTYGYTF. CDR3 nucleotide sequence: TGTGCCAGCAGTAGCTTCGGGACAGGGACCTATGGCTACACCTTC. The chain is built from TRBV27 and TRBJ1-2; 9 bases are a match to TRBD1. CDR1 is MNHEY, CDR2 SMNVEV, per germline (reference sequence). Trimming took 5 bases from V and 4 from J; bases not matched to a gene: 8. This CDR3 is 15 amino acids long.

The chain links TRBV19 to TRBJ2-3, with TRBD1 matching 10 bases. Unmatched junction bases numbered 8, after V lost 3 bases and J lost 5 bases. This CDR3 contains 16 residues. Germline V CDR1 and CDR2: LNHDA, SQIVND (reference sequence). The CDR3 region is CASSIRDRGDIDTQYF. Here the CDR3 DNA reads TGTGCCAGTAGTATCAGGGACAGGGGAGATATAGATACGCAGTATTTT.

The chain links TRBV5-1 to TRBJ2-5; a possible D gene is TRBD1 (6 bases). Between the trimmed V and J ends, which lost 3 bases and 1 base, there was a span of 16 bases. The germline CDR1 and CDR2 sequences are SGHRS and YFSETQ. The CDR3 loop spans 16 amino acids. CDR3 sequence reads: CASSSAAGVTQETQYF. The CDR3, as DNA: TGCGCCAGCAGCTCAGCCGCAGGGGTAACCCAAGAGACCCAGTACTTC.

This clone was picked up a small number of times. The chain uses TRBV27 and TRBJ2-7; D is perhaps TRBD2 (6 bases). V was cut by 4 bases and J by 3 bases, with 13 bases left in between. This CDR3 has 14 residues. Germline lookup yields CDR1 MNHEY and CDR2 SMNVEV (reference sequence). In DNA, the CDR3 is TGTGCCAGCAGTTCGACTAGAGCTCTCTACGAGCAGTACTTC. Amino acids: CASSSTRALYEQYF.

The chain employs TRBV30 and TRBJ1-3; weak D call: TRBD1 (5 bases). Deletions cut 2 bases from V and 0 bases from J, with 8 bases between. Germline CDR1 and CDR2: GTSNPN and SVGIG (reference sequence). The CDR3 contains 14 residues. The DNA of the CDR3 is TGTGCCTGGAGTCCGGACAACTCTGGAAACACCATATATTTT. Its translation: CAWSPDNSGNTIYF.

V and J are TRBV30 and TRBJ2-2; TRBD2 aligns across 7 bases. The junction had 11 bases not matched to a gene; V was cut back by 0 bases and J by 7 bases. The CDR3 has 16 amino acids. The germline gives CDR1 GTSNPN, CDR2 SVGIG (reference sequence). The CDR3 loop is CAWSVGGLVFSGELFF. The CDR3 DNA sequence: TGTGCCTGGAGTGTGGGCGGACTAGTATTTAGCGGGGAGCTGTTTTTT.

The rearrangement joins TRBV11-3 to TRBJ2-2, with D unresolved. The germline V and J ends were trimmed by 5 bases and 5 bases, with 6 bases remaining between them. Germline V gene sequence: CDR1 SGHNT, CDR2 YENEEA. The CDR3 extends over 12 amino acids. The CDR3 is CASSEETGELFF. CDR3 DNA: TGTGCCAGCAGCGAGGAGACCGGGGAGCTGTTTTTT.

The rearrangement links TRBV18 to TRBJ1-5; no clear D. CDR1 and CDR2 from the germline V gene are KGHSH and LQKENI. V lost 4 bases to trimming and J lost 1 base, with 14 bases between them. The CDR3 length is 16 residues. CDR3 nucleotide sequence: TGTGCCAGCTCACGAGTCTCGGGTGGGAGCAATCAGCCCCAGCATTTT. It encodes CASSRVSGGSNQPQHF.

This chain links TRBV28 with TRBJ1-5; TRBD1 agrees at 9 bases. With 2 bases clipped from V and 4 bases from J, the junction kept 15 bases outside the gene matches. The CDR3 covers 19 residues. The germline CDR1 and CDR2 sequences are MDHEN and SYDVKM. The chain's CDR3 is CASSLTRINRDRENQPQHF. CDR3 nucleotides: TGTGCCAGCAGTTTAACCCGCATTAACCGGGACAGGGAAAATCAGCCCCAGCATTTT.

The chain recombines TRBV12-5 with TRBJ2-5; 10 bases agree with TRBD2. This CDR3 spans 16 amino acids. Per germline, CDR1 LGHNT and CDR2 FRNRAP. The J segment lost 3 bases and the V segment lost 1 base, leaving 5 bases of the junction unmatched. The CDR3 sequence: CASGLGLAGPKETQYF. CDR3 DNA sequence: TGTGCTAGTGGTTTGGGACTAGCGGGCCCCAAAGAGACCCAGTACTTC.

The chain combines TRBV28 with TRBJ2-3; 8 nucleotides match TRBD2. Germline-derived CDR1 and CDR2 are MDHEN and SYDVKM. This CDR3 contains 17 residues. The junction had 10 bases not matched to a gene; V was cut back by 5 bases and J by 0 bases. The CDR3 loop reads CASSPPAGETSTDTQYF. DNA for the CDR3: TGTGCCAGCAGTCCACCAGCGGGAGAAACTAGCACAGATACGCAGTATTTT.

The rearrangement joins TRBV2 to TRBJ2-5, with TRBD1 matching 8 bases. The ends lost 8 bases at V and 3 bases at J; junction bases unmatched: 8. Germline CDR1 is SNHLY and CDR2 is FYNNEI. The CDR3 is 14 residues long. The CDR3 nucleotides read TGTGCCAGCTCGCAACAGGGGGTTGAAGAGACCCAGTACTTC. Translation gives CASSQQGVEETQYF.

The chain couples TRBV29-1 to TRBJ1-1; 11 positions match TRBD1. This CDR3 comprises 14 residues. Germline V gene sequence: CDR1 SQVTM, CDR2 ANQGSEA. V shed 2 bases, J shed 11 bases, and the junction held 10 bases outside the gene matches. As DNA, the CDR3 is TGCAGCGTTGAACGCCGGGACAGGGGGTCTGGGGCTTTCTTT. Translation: CSVERRDRGSGAFF.